These T cell receptor beta chains were read from a single sample in a study of cytomegalovirus exposure and HLA in healthy donors. TCRdb's table, derived via immunoSEQ multiplex PCR, lists solely in-frame clones and lacks some. This table has about 120,000 clones, about four fifths appearing once. Sequenced material: PBMCs. These receptors were collected from a middle-aged woman in good health and CMV-seropositive. Each CDR3 is given with its conserved first and last residue. A D gene is named only where the DNA matches it firmly. For some rows the clone size is stated as once, few or many, or as a class when expanded; others skip it.

j_call | v_call | d_call | clone_size | cdr3_aa | cdr3_nt
TRBJ2-5 | TRBV30 | TRBD2 | - | CAWSESGSWETQYF | TGTGCCTGGAGTGAAAGCGGGAGCTGGGAGACCCAGTACTTC
TRBJ2-2 | TRBV15 | TRBD2 | - | CATISGLAGVTGELFF | TGTGCCACCATCAGTGGGCTAGCGGGAGTCACCGGGGAGCTGTTTTTT
TRBJ1-1 | TRBV27 | - | once | CASSLYGQRNTEAFF | TGTGCCAGCAGTTTATACGGACAGCGAAACACTGAAGCTTTCTTT
TRBJ2-7 | TRBV9 | - | - | CASSVEEGADSYEQYF | TGTGCCAGCAGCGTAGAGGAGGGTGCCGATTCCTACGAGCAGTACTTC
TRBJ2-1 | TRBV28 | - | - | CASSESVDNEQFF | TGTGCCAGCAGTGAAAGCGTAGACAATGAGCAGTTCTTC
TRBJ2-7 | TRBV19 | TRBD1 | - | CASRRTGGKGSYEQYF | TGTGCCAGCAGAAGGACAGGGGGCAAGGGTTCCTACGAGCAGTACTTC
TRBJ2-3 | TRBV10-3 | TRBD2 | - | CAISGAGGPTDTQYF | TGTGCCATCAGTGGAGCGGGAGGGCCTACAGATACGCAGTATTTT
TRBJ1-2 | TRBV29-1 | TRBD1 | few | CSVSGTGGNYGYTF | TGCAGCGTCTCCGGGACAGGGGGCAACTATGGCTACACCTTC
TRBJ1-1 | TRBV6-4 | TRBD1 | - | CASSARTGGNGTEAFF | TGTGCCAGCAGTGCTCGGACAGGGGGCAATGGGACTGAAGCTTTCTTT
TRBJ2-1 | TRBV7-9 | - | - | CASSPWADGSYNEQFF | TGTGCCAGCAGTCCCTGGGCCGACGGCTCCTACAATGAGCAGTTCTTC
TRBJ2-7 | TRBV7-9 | TRBD2 | once | CASSSVGLGYEQYF | TGTGCCAGCAGCTCCGTCGGACTAGGCTACGAGCAGTACTTC
TRBJ2-7 | TRBV11-2 | TRBD1 | - | CASRSPRDSSYEQYF | TGTGCCAGCAGATCCCCTCGGGACAGCTCCTACGAGCAGTACTTC
TRBJ2-7 | TRBV6-5 | - | once | CASSYRMLQEQYF | TGTGCCAGCAGTTACCGCATGTTACAGGAGCAGTACTTC
TRBJ2-5 | TRBV21-1 | - | - | CASSKPDSPGEETQYF | TGTGCCAGCAGCAAACCGGACTCCCCGGGGGAAGAGACCCAGTACTTC
TRBJ1-3 | TRBV19 | TRBD1 | once | CASSIRDRGGNTIYF | TGTGCCAGTAGTATTCGAGACAGGGGTGGAAACACCATATATTTT
TRBJ1-1 | TRBV6-5 | - | - | CATTGSRAGSEAFF | TGTGCCACGACAGGTTCCAGAGCCGGTTCTGAAGCTTTCTTT
TRBJ1-1 | TRBV27 | - | - | CASTISGGTEAFF | TGTGCCAGCACCATTTCGGGGGGCACTGAAGCTTTCTTT
TRBJ1-4 | TRBV9 | - | - | CASSVGQTNEKLFF | TGTGCCAGCAGCGTAGGGCAGACTAATGAAAAACTGTTTTTT
TRBJ2-1 | TRBV7-9 | TRBD2 | - | CASSLGTASGTSYNEQFF | TGTGCCAGCAGCTTAGGCACCGCTAGCGGGACTTCCTACAATGAGCAGTTCTTC
TRBJ1-1 | TRBV20-1 | - | - | CSDGRNTEAFF | TGCAGTGATGGCAGAAACACTGAAGCTTTCTTT
TRBJ1-2 | TRBV4-3 | TRBD1 | few | CASSQGLISRGIYGYTF | TGCGCCAGCAGCCAAGGCCTCATAAGCAGGGGGATCTATGGCTACACCTTC
TRBJ2-5 | TRBV5-1 | - | - | CASSPAPGAQETQYF | TGCGCCAGCAGCCCCGCACCGGGAGCCCAAGAGACCCAGTACTTC
TRBJ2-1 | TRBV6-5 | - | - | CASFGGLNEQFF | TGTGCCAGCTTTGGAGGTCTCAATGAGCAGTTCTTC
TRBJ2-7 | TRBV28 | - | - | CASSVGLNSEQYF | TGTGCCAGCAGTGTGGGACTTAACTCCGAGCAGTACTTC
TRBJ2-7 | TRBV7-8 | TRBD2 | - | CASSPLAGGPREQYF | TGTGCCAGCAGTCCACTAGCGGGAGGGCCGCGGGAGCAGTACTTC
TRBJ2-7 | TRBV11-2 | TRBD1 | - | CASSRDRVYEQYF | TGTGCCAGCAGCAGGGACAGGGTCTACGAGCAGTACTTC
TRBJ1-6 | TRBV30 | - | - | CAWSLTAYNSPLHF | TGTGCCTGGAGTCTGACAGCGTATAATTCACCCCTCCACTTT
TRBJ2-3 | TRBV7-9 | - | once | CSSSFTGPISSDTQYF | TGTTCCAGCAGCTTCACAGGCCCGATCAGCTCAGATACGCAGTATTTT
TRBJ1-1 | TRBV27 | - | once | CASSFKRWNTEAFF | TGTGCCAGCAGTTTTAAGCGATGGAACACTGAAGCTTTCTTT
TRBJ1-5 | TRBV5-1 | TRBD1 | - | CASSQTGDPNQPQHF | TGCGCCAGCAGCCAGACAGGGGACCCTAATCAGCCCCAGCATTTT
TRBJ1-5 | TRBV19 | - | - | CASSIDSRQPQHF | TGTGCCAGTAGTATCGACAGCCGTCAGCCCCAGCATTTT
TRBJ1-4 | TRBV18 | - | - | CASSPQRATNEKLFF | TGTGCCAGCTCACCACAAAGAGCAACTAATGAAAAACTGTTTTTT
TRBJ1-2 | TRBV25-1 | TRBD1 | once | CASSEYWVGQGVNGYTF | TGTGCCAGCAGTGAATACTGGGTAGGACAGGGTGTTAATGGCTACACCTTC